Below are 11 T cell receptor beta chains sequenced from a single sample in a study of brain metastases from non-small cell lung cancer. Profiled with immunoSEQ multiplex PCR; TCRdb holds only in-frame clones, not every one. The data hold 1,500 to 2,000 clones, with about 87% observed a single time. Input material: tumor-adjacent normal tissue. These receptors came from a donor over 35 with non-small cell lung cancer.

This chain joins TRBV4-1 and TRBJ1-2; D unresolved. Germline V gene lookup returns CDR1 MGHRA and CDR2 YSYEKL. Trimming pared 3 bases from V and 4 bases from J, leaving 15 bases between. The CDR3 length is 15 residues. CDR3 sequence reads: CASSQGSDPPYGYTF. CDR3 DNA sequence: TGCGCCAGCAGCCAGGGATCCGATCCGCCCTATGGCTACACCTTC.

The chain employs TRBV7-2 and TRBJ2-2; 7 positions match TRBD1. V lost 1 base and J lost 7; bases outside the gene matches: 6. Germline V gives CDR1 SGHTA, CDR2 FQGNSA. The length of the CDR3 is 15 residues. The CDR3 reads CASSLVRGPNGELFF. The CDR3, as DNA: TGTGCCAGCAGCTTAGTTAGGGGGCCTAACGGGGAGCTGTTTTTT. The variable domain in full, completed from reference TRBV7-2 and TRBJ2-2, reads GAGVSQSPSNKVTEKGKDVELRCDPISGHTALYWYRQSLGQGLEFLIYFQGNSAPDKSGLPSDRFSAERTGGSVSTLTIQRTQQEDSAVYLCASSLVRGPNGELFFGEGSRLTVL.

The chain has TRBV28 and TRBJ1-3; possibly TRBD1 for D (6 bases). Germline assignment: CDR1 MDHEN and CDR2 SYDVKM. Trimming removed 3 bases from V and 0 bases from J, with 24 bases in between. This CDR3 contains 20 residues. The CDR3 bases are TGTGCCAGCAGTTTTCGGGTCAGGCAGGGGCCCCGCGCCTCTGGAAACACCATATATTTT. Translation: CASSFRVRQGPRASGNTIYF.

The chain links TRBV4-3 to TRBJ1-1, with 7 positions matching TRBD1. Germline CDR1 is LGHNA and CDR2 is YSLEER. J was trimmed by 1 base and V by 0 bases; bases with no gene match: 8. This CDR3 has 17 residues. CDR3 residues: CASSQDRVYRGNTEAFF. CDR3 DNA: TGCGCCAGCAGCCAAGACCGGGTCTACAGGGGGAACACTGAAGCTTTCTTT.

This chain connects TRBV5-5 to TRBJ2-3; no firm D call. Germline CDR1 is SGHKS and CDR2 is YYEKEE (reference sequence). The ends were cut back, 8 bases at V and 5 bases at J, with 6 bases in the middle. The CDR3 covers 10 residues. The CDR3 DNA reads TGTGCCAGTAGCCTAGATACGCAGTATTTT. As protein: CASSLDTQYF. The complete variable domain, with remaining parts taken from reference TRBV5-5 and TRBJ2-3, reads DAGVTQSPTHLIKTRGQQVTLRCSPISGHKSVSWYQQVLGQGPQFIFQYYEKEERGRGNFPDRFSARQFPNYSSELNVNALLLGDSALYLCASSLDTQYFGPGTRLTVL.

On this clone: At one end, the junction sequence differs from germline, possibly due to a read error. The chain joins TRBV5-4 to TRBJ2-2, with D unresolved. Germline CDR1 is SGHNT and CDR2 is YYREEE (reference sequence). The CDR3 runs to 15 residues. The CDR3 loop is CASSLVRASTEELFF. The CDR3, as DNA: TGTGCCAGCAGCTTGGTCCGGGCCTCCACCGAGGAGCTGTTTTTT.

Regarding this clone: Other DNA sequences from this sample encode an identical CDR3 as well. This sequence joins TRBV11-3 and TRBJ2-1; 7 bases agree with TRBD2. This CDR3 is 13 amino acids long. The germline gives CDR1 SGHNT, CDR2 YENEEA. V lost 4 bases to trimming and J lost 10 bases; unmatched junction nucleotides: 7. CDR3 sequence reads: CASSYPGEGEQFF. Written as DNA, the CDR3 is TGTGCCAGCAGCTACCCCGGGGAGGGAGAGCAGTTCTTC.

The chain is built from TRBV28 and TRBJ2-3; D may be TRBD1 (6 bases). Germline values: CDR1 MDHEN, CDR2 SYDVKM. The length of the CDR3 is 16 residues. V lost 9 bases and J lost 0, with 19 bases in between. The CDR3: CARGTDRTDSTDTQYF. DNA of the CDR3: TGTGCCAGGGGAACTGACAGGACCGATAGCACAGATACGCAGTATTTT.

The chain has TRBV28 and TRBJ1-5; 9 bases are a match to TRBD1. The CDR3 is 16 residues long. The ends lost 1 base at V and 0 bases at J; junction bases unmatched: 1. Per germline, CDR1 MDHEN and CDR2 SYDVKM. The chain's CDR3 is CASSLSTGGSNQPQHF. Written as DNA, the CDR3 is TGTGCCAGCAGTTTATCGACAGGGGGTAGCAATCAGCCCCAGCATTTT.

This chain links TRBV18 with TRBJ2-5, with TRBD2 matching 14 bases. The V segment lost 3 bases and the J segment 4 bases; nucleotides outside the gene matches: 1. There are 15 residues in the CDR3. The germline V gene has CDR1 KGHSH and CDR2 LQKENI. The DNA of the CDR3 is TGTGCCAGCTCACCGGGACTAGCGGGGGCAGAGACCCAGTACTTC. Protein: CASSPGLAGAETQYF.

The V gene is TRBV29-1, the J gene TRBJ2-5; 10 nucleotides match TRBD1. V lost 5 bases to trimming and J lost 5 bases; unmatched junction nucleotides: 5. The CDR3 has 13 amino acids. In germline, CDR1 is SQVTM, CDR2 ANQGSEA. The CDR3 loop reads CSVWTGGKETQYF. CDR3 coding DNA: TGCAGCGTTTGGACAGGGGGTAAGGAGACCCAGTACTTC.